This T cell receptor (beta chain) was sequenced during a study of molecular identifiers for immune sequencing clone quantification. Study-wide results and limits: Effector cells kept over 98% of their molecules in clones above 20 RNA copies, while naive cells kept under 1% there.

This clonotype was found many times. Its antigen is still unknown. Each library that profiled naive CD8 cells came from roughly 18,000 to 920,000 sorted cells with 10%, 30% or 50% RNA. A CD8+CD4-CCR7+CD45RA+ gate was used to sort naive CD8 T cells. Preparation of the bulk TCR libraries relied on previously described methods and listed TCR primers. Using its own MiXCR run on the PCR reads, TCRdb lists one record per CDR3 protein. The sample includes about half a million distinct CDR3 sequences, 20% to 25% of them seen just once. Germline-derived CDR1 and CDR2 are MGHRA and YSYEKL. V was shortened by 4 bases and J by 4 bases, with 18 bases between the two germline ends. This CDR3 has 16 amino acids.

The TCR sequence derives from a human donor in good health. Some libraries in this study had Jurkat cell RNA spiked in. Sequenced material: naive CD8+ T cells from blood, with Jurkat cell RNA spiked in. Subset meaning: FACS-sorted CD8+CD4-CCR7+CD45RA+ naive T cells. This rearrangement joins TRBV4-1 to TRBJ2-3; maybe TRBD1 (6 bases). The DNA for the CDR3 is TGCGCCAGCAGCCCATCTAGAGGACAGAGCCCAGATACGCAGTATTTT. Translating it yields CASSPSRGQSPDTQYF.